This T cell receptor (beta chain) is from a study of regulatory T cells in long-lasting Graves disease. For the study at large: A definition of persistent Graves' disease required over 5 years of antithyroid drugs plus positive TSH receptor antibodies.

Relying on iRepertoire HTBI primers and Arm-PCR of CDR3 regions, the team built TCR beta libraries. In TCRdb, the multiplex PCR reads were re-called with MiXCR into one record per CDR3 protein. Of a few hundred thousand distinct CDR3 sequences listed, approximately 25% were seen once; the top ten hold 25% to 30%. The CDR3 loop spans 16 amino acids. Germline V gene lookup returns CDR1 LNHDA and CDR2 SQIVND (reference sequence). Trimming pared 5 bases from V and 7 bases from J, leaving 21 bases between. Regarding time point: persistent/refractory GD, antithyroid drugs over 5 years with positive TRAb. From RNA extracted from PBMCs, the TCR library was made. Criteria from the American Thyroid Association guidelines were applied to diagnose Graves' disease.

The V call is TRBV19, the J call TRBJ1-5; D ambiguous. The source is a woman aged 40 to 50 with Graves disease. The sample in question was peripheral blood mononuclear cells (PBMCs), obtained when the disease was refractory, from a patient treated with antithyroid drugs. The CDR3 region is CASSSWIIGEGQPQHF. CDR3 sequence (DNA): TGTGCCAGTAGTTCCTGGATTATAGGAGAGGGACAGCCCCAGCATTTT.